This is a list of T cell receptor beta chains from one sample in a study of blood T cell repertoires in COVID-19. Some clones are missing from TCRdb's copy, which holds only in-frame ones; the method was immunoSEQ multiplex PCR. The table shows 150,000 to 200,000 clones, with around 86% occurring only once. The sequenced sample consisted of peripheral blood. All receptors derive from a man aged 18 to 35 with acute or convalescent COVID-19. Both conserved end residues are part of each CDR3. D genes are given only for firm matches. Size values are once, few and many counts, or a class for expanded clones, and some rows have none.

clone_size: -
d_call: -
j_call: TRBJ1-2
v_call: TRBV5-4
cdr3_nt: TGTGCCAGCAGCCAGGGTTCGGGCTATGGCTACACCTTC
cdr3_aa: CASSQGSGYGYTF

clone_size: -
d_call: TRBD1
j_call: TRBJ1-2
v_call: TRBV2
cdr3_nt: TGTGCCAGCAGTGCCCCCGGGACAGGGGGCGTCTATGGCTACACCTTC
cdr3_aa: CASSAPGTGGVYGYTF

clone_size: once
d_call: -
j_call: TRBJ2-6
v_call: TRBV27
cdr3_nt: TGTGCCAGCAGTTTATCATACTCTGGGGCCAACGTCCTGACTTTC
cdr3_aa: CASSLSYSGANVLTF

clone_size: -
d_call: TRBD2
j_call: TRBJ2-7
v_call: TRBV29-1
cdr3_nt: TGCAGCGTTGAAGGGCTCGCGGGGGAGACCTACGAGCAGTACTTC
cdr3_aa: CSVEGLAGETYEQYF

clone_size: -
d_call: TRBD1
j_call: TRBJ1-6
v_call: TRBV5-5
cdr3_nt: TGTGCCAGCAGCTTCTCCCGGGACAGGGTGAGGTCCTATAATTCACCCCTCCACTTT
cdr3_aa: CASSFSRDRVRSYNSPLHF

clone_size: -
d_call: TRBD2
j_call: TRBJ2-1
v_call: TRBV28
cdr3_nt: TGTGCCAGCAGTTCCCCTGGGCGGGGGGGTTACAATGAGCAGTTCTTC
cdr3_aa: CASSSPGRGGYNEQFF

clone_size: -
d_call: TRBD1
j_call: TRBJ1-1
v_call: TRBV3-1/TRBV3-2
cdr3_nt: TGTGCCAGCAGCCAACACAGGGGTCTGAACACTGAAGCTTTCTTT
cdr3_aa: CASSQHRGLNTEAFF

clone_size: -
d_call: TRBD2
j_call: TRBJ2-3
v_call: TRBV4-2
cdr3_nt: TGTGCCAGCAGCCAAGATCTAGCGGGGGGGCCAGATACGCAGTATTTT
cdr3_aa: CASSQDLAGGPDTQYF

clone_size: -
d_call: TRBD1
j_call: TRBJ1-2
v_call: TRBV2
cdr3_nt: TGTGCCAGCGGATCCGGGACAGGGGGTGATGGCTACACCTTC
cdr3_aa: CASGSGTGGDGYTF

clone_size: -
d_call: -
j_call: TRBJ1-6
v_call: TRBV18
cdr3_nt: TGTGCCAGCTCACCATATGAGAGCAGGGCATCCCTCCACTTT
cdr3_aa: CASSPYESRASLHF

clone_size: -
d_call: -
j_call: TRBJ1-5
v_call: TRBV4-1
cdr3_nt: TGCGCCAGCAGCCAAGGCGGAAATCAGCCCCAGCATTTT
cdr3_aa: CASSQGGNQPQHF

clone_size: -
d_call: -
j_call: TRBJ1-4
v_call: TRBV19
cdr3_nt: TGTGCCAGTAGTCCGACAGCAACTAATGAAAAACTGTTTTTT
cdr3_aa: CASSPTATNEKLFF

clone_size: -
d_call: TRBD1
j_call: TRBJ2-5
v_call: TRBV5-1
cdr3_nt: TGCGCCAGCAGCAAGACAGGGTACCAAGAGACCCAGTACTTC
cdr3_aa: CASSKTGYQETQYF

clone_size: -
d_call: -
j_call: TRBJ1-5
v_call: TRBV2
cdr3_nt: TGTGCCAGCAGTGAAGCGCTTCTAGGATCCCAGCCCCAGCATTTT
cdr3_aa: CASSEALLGSQPQHF

clone_size: -
d_call: -
j_call: TRBJ2-2
v_call: TRBV19
cdr3_nt: TGTGCCAGTAAGGAGACCTCCAACACCGGGGAGCTGTTTTTT
cdr3_aa: CASKETSNTGELFF

clone_size: -
d_call: -
j_call: TRBJ1-1
v_call: TRBV3-1/TRBV3-2
cdr3_nt: TGTGCCAGCAGCGCCGGTTATCTCAACACTGAAGCTTTCTTT
cdr3_aa: CASSAGYLNTEAFF

clone_size: -
d_call: TRBD2
j_call: TRBJ2-3
v_call: TRBV13
cdr3_nt: TGTGCCAGCAGCTACCGGACTAGCTTTACAACAGATACGCAGTATTTT
cdr3_aa: CASSYRTSFTTDTQYF

clone_size: once
d_call: -
j_call: TRBJ1-3
v_call: TRBV13
cdr3_nt: TGTGCCAGCAGCTCGGGACTTGGAAACACCATATATTTT
cdr3_aa: CASSSGLGNTIYF

clone_size: -
d_call: -
j_call: TRBJ2-7
v_call: TRBV27
cdr3_nt: TGTGCCAGCAGCTTTAGCCTGGGCTCCTACGAGCAGTACTTC
cdr3_aa: CASSFSLGSYEQYF

clone_size: -
d_call: -
j_call: TRBJ2-7
v_call: TRBV6-6
cdr3_nt: TGTGCCAGCAGTTATCGCGGAAGTCCCTACGAGCAGTACTTC
cdr3_aa: CASSYRGSPYEQYF

clone_size: -
d_call: TRBD1
j_call: TRBJ2-1
v_call: TRBV6-5
cdr3_nt: TGTGCCAGCAGAACCGGGACAGGGAAATTCAATGAGCAGTTCTTC
cdr3_aa: CASRTGTGKFNEQFF

clone_size: -
d_call: -
j_call: TRBJ2-5
v_call: TRBV27
cdr3_nt: TGTGCCAGCAGTTTATCGATCAACAGGGCAGAGACCCAGTACTTC
cdr3_aa: CASSLSINRAETQYF

clone_size: -
d_call: -
j_call: TRBJ1-1
v_call: TRBV5-1
cdr3_nt: TGCGCCAGCAGCTTGGGACAGATGAACACTGAAGCTTTCTTT
cdr3_aa: CASSLGQMNTEAFF

clone_size: -
d_call: TRBD1
j_call: TRBJ2-1
v_call: TRBV29-1
cdr3_nt: TGCAGCGTTGGACCCAGGGGGCTGAACAATGAGCAGTTCTTC
cdr3_aa: CSVGPRGLNNEQFF

clone_size: -
d_call: TRBD1
j_call: TRBJ1-2
v_call: TRBV5-4
cdr3_nt: TGTGCCAGCAGCTTAATGGACAGGTGGGCAAATGGCTACACCTTC
cdr3_aa: CASSLMDRWANGYTF

clone_size: once
d_call: TRBD1
j_call: TRBJ1-1
v_call: TRBV28
cdr3_nt: TGTGCCAGCAGTTTTACAGGGGGCAGGGCTGAAGCTTTCTTT
cdr3_aa: CASSFTGGRAEAFF

clone_size: -
d_call: -
j_call: TRBJ1-5
v_call: TRBV21-1
cdr3_nt: TGTGCCAGCAGCCCCCTAAGGGACAGGAATTTGGTCCATCAGCCCCAGCATTTT
cdr3_aa: CASSPLRDRNLVHQPQHF

clone_size: -
d_call: -
j_call: TRBJ2-3
v_call: TRBV4-1
cdr3_nt: TGCGCCAGCAGCCAAGTGGGGGCCAGGGGTGGTAGCACAGATACGCAGTATTTT
cdr3_aa: CASSQVGARGGSTDTQYF

clone_size: once
d_call: -
j_call: TRBJ2-7
v_call: TRBV9
cdr3_nt: TGTGCCAGCAGCGTAACAGGGCACGAGCAGTACTTC
cdr3_aa: CASSVTGHEQYF

clone_size: -
d_call: -
j_call: TRBJ2-1
v_call: TRBV24-1
cdr3_nt: TGTGCCACCAGTGTCCCAGGGGTGGCGAAAAATGAGCAGTTCTTC
cdr3_aa: CATSVPGVAKNEQFF

clone_size: -
d_call: TRBD2
j_call: TRBJ2-5
v_call: TRBV4-2
cdr3_nt: TGTGCCAGCAGCCAAGGAACCTCTGGCGGGGGGTCTCAAGAGACCCAGTACTTC
cdr3_aa: CASSQGTSGGGSQETQYF

clone_size: -
d_call: -
j_call: TRBJ2-2
v_call: TRBV5-1
cdr3_nt: TGCGCCAGCAGCTTGGTAGGCGGGACCCCTGCCGGGGAGCTGTTTTTT
cdr3_aa: CASSLVGGTPAGELFF

clone_size: -
d_call: TRBD2
j_call: TRBJ2-2
v_call: TRBV5-4
cdr3_nt: TGTGCCAGCAGCCGGGGGGGGCCGACCGGGGAGCTGTTTTTT
cdr3_aa: CASSRGGPTGELFF

clone_size: -
d_call: -
j_call: TRBJ1-2
v_call: TRBV15
cdr3_nt: TGTGCCACCTATCAGAACTATGGCTACACCTTC
cdr3_aa: CATYQNYGYTF

clone_size: once
d_call: -
j_call: TRBJ1-1
v_call: TRBV11-3
cdr3_nt: TGTGCCAGCAGCTTAGGCGGCAACATGAACACTGAAGCTTTCTTT
cdr3_aa: CASSLGGNMNTEAFF

clone_size: -
d_call: TRBD1
j_call: TRBJ1-1
v_call: TRBV9
cdr3_nt: TGTGCCAGCAGCGGAGGACAGGGGGCGCGAATAACTTTCTTT
cdr3_aa: CASSGGQGARITFF

clone_size: -
d_call: TRBD1
j_call: TRBJ2-1
v_call: TRBV5-1
cdr3_nt: TGCGCCAGCAGCCGCACTCAACAGGGGGCCTCTTTCAATGAGCAGTTCTTC
cdr3_aa: CASSRTQQGASFNEQFF

clone_size: -
d_call: TRBD1
j_call: TRBJ1-1
v_call: TRBV10-3
cdr3_nt: TGTGCCATCAGTAAGGATGTTGGACAGGGAGCCATGAACACTGAAGCTTTCTTT
cdr3_aa: CAISKDVGQGAMNTEAFF

clone_size: -
d_call: -
j_call: TRBJ1-1
v_call: TRBV18
cdr3_nt: TGTGCCAGCTCACTACAGGGTGAGAACACTGAAGCTTTCTTT
cdr3_aa: CASSLQGENTEAFF

clone_size: few
d_call: -
j_call: TRBJ1-1
v_call: TRBV27
cdr3_nt: TGTGCCAGCAGTGCCGTTAGGGGGTATGGTAGCACTGAAGCTTTCTTT
cdr3_aa: CASSAVRGYGSTEAFF

clone_size: few
d_call: -
j_call: TRBJ2-1
v_call: TRBV4-1
cdr3_nt: TGCGCCAGCAGCCAACCGACAGGACGCAATGAGCAGTTCTTC
cdr3_aa: CASSQPTGRNEQFF

clone_size: -
d_call: -
j_call: TRBJ1-5
v_call: TRBV19
cdr3_nt: TGTGCCTGCCGACGGGGTAATCAGCCCCAGCATTTT
cdr3_aa: CACRRGNQPQHF

clone_size: -
d_call: -
j_call: TRBJ1-6
v_call: TRBV2
cdr3_nt: TGTGCCAGCAGTGAATCTAGCCCTTCCTATTCACCCCTCCACTTT
cdr3_aa: CASSESSPSYSPLHF

clone_size: -
d_call: -
j_call: TRBJ2-7
v_call: TRBV11-2
cdr3_nt: TGTGCCAGCAGCCCTCAAGTGCAGGGGACCTACGAGCAGTACTTC
cdr3_aa: CASSPQVQGTYEQYF

clone_size: -
d_call: TRBD1
j_call: TRBJ2-7
v_call: TRBV24-1
cdr3_nt: TGTGCCACCAGTGAAGGACCGGGACAGGGAGCCTACGAGCAGTACTTC
cdr3_aa: CATSEGPGQGAYEQYF

clone_size: -
d_call: TRBD1
j_call: TRBJ2-5
v_call: TRBV6-1
cdr3_nt: TGTGCCAGCAGTGAGGGACAGCAAGAGACCCAGTACTTC
cdr3_aa: CASSEGQQETQYF

clone_size: -
d_call: TRBD1
j_call: TRBJ1-2
v_call: TRBV5-5
cdr3_nt: TGTGCCAGCAGCCCGCAGACCGACAGGGGCGGCTACACCTTC
cdr3_aa: CASSPQTDRGGYTF

clone_size: -
d_call: TRBD2
j_call: TRBJ2-5
v_call: TRBV7-2
cdr3_nt: TGTGCCAGCAGCAGACTAGCGGGGGTTCAAGAGACCCAGTACTTC
cdr3_aa: CASSRLAGVQETQYF

clone_size: -
d_call: TRBD2
j_call: TRBJ2-4
v_call: TRBV18
cdr3_nt: TGTGCCAGCTCGGACGGGGGGGCCGCCAAAAACATTCAGTACTTC
cdr3_aa: CASSDGGAAKNIQYF

clone_size: once
d_call: -
j_call: TRBJ2-5
v_call: TRBV28
cdr3_nt: TGTGCCAGCAGTTTACGGGTCACGAAGACCCAGTACTTC
cdr3_aa: CASSLRVTKTQYF

clone_size: -
d_call: -
j_call: TRBJ1-5
v_call: TRBV23-1
cdr3_nt: TGCGCCAGCAGTCAACTCCGGACTAAACTTGATCAGCCCCAGCATTTT
cdr3_aa: CASSQLRTKLDQPQHF

clone_size: -
d_call: -
j_call: TRBJ1-2
v_call: TRBV12-3/TRBV12-4
cdr3_nt: TGTGCCAGGAGTTCCAGGGGCAGCTATGGCTACACCTTC
cdr3_aa: CARSSRGSYGYTF

clone_size: -
d_call: -
j_call: TRBJ2-3
v_call: TRBV7-2
cdr3_nt: TGTGCCAGCAGCCCAGGGAGCACAGATACGCAGTATTTT
cdr3_aa: CASSPGSTDTQYF

clone_size: -
d_call: -
j_call: TRBJ2-6
v_call: TRBV9
cdr3_nt: TGTGCCAGCAGCGTAGCTCCCCGGGGGGCCAACGTCCTGACTTTC
cdr3_aa: CASSVAPRGANVLTF

clone_size: -
d_call: -
j_call: TRBJ2-3
v_call: TRBV7-9
cdr3_nt: TGTGCCAGCAGCCAACTGACGGGGATAGATACGCAGTATTTT
cdr3_aa: CASSQLTGIDTQYF

clone_size: -
d_call: TRBD2
j_call: TRBJ2-3
v_call: TRBV12-5
cdr3_nt: TGTGCTAGTGGTTTGGGTCTCGTCGGCGGACTAGCGGGGTTAGGAGGTAGCACAGATACGCAGTATTTT
cdr3_aa: CASGLGLVGGLAGLGGSTDTQYF